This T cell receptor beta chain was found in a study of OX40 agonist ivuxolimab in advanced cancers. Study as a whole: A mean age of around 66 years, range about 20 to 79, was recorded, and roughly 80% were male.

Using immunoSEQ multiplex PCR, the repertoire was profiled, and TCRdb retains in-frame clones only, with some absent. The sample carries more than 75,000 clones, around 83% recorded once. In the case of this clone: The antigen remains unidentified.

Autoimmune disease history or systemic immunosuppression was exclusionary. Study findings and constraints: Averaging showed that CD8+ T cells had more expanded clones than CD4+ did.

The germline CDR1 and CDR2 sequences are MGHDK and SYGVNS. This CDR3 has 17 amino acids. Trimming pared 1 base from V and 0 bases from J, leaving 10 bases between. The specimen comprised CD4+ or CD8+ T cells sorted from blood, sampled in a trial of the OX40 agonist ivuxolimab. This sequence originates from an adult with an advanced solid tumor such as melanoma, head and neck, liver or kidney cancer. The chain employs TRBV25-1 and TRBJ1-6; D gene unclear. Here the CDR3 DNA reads TGTGCCAGCAGTGAATTAAAGCGGAGCTCCTATAATTCACCCCTCCACTTT. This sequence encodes CASSELKRSSYNSPLHF. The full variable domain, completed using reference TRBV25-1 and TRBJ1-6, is EADIYQTPRYLVIGTGKKITLECSQTMGHDKMYWYQQDPGMELHLIHYSYGVNSTEKGDLSSESTVSRIRTEHFPLTLESARPSHTSQYLCASSELKRSSYNSPLHFGNGTRLTVT.